This T cell receptor (beta chain) was recovered during a study of regulatory T cells in long-lasting Graves disease. Germline CDR1 is MGHRA and CDR2 is YSYEKL. This CDR3 spans 15 amino acids. V was trimmed by 3 bases and J by 0 bases, leaving 8 bases between them. Time point in this sample: persistent/refractory GD, antithyroid drugs over 5 years with positive TRAb. There was RNA extracted from PBMCs, and the TCR library was made from it. Investigators prepared the TCR beta libraries by applying iRepertoire HTBI primers and Arm-PCR of CDR3 regions. Each CDR3 protein gets one entry after TCRdb re-called the multiplex PCR reads with MiXCR. The sample holds hundreds of thousands of distinct CDR3 sequences; 20% to 25% are singletons and the top ten take more than 6%.

This TCR derives from a female donor with Graves disease. The chain links TRBV4-1 to TRBJ2-2; D is uncertain. The sequencing used peripheral blood mononuclear cells (PBMCs), collected when the disease was refractory, from a patient treated with antithyroid drugs. The CDR3 is CASSHGRSNTGELFF. In nucleotides, the CDR3 is TGCGCCAGCAGCCACGGACGCTCGAACACCGGGGAGCTGTTTTTT.